The rows below give T cell receptor beta chains drawn from one sample of a study of T cells after yellow fever vaccination. TCRdb redid the calling of the 5' RACE reads with MiXCR, one entry per CDR3 protein. There are around 40,000 distinct CDR3 sequences in the sample; 6.8% occur only once, and approximately 16% lies in the top ten. The sequenced sample was CD8+ T cells not binding an NS4B(214-222) dextramer, sorted from PBMCs, obtained 45 days after the yellow fever booster vaccination. The source is a young man who received the YFV17D yellow fever vaccine. The CDR3 runs from the conserved cysteine through the conserved F or W. Fields, in order: D gene, J gene, V gene, CDR3 protein. A D gene is named only where the DNA matches it firmly.

d_call: NA; j_call: TRBJ2-7; v_call: TRBV27; cdr3_aa: CASRSGGNGYEQYF
d_call: NA; j_call: TRBJ2-1; v_call: TRBV5-6; cdr3_aa: CASSLAPQEQFF
d_call: TRBD1; j_call: TRBJ2-3; v_call: TRBV20-1; cdr3_aa: CSARGEYRGLDTQYF
d_call: NA; j_call: TRBJ2-2; v_call: TRBV19; cdr3_aa: CASSIFAGTNTGELFF
d_call: NA; j_call: TRBJ2-5; v_call: TRBV6-1; cdr3_aa: CASRGGQKETQYF
d_call: NA; j_call: TRBJ2-1; v_call: TRBV29-1; cdr3_aa: CSVLEESSYNEQFF
d_call: TRBD1; j_call: TRBJ2-7; v_call: TRBV19; cdr3_aa: CASKAGQGGEQYF
d_call: NA; j_call: TRBJ2-7; v_call: TRBV7-2; cdr3_aa: CASSFDGSYEQYF
d_call: TRBD2; j_call: TRBJ2-3; v_call: TRBV6-4; cdr3_aa: CASSKLAGGPDTQYF
d_call: TRBD2; j_call: TRBJ2-3; v_call: TRBV5-4; cdr3_aa: CASSPFGLARPDTQYF
d_call: NA; j_call: TRBJ2-2; v_call: TRBV6-2/TRBV6-3; cdr3_aa: CASSLGLNTGELFF
d_call: NA; j_call: TRBJ2-7; v_call: TRBV7-9; cdr3_aa: CASSHREGATYEQYF
d_call: NA; j_call: TRBJ2-7; v_call: TRBV7-9; cdr3_aa: CASSAPSFHEQYF
d_call: TRBD1; j_call: TRBJ2-2; v_call: TRBV6-1; cdr3_aa: CASRDRGFNTGELFF
d_call: NA; j_call: TRBJ2-5; v_call: TRBV29-1; cdr3_aa: CSVSGGAWETQYF
d_call: TRBD1; j_call: TRBJ2-7; v_call: TRBV20-1; cdr3_aa: CSARDRTGSYEQYF
d_call: NA; j_call: TRBJ1-6; v_call: TRBV4-3; cdr3_aa: CASSQRLAPVGSPLHF
d_call: TRBD2; j_call: TRBJ2-1; v_call: TRBV4-1; cdr3_aa: CASSQLAGADEQFF
d_call: NA; j_call: TRBJ1-5; v_call: TRBV5-6; cdr3_aa: CASSFVARGNQPQHF
d_call: NA; j_call: TRBJ2-1; v_call: TRBV9; cdr3_aa: CASSVPREGTGYNEQFF
d_call: NA; j_call: TRBJ1-2; v_call: TRBV7-9; cdr3_aa: CASSSGLDGYTF
d_call: TRBD2; j_call: TRBJ2-1; v_call: TRBV4-3; cdr3_aa: CASSQGLAGVDEQFF
d_call: NA; j_call: TRBJ2-3; v_call: TRBV5-1; cdr3_aa: CASSLSGEFSTDTQYF
d_call: NA; j_call: TRBJ2-5; v_call: TRBV11-2; cdr3_aa: CASSLSRTASETQYF
d_call: NA; j_call: TRBJ2-5; v_call: TRBV4-3; cdr3_aa: CASSQIRREGEETQYF
d_call: NA; j_call: TRBJ2-5; v_call: TRBV6-2/TRBV6-3; cdr3_aa: CASLGGGWETQYF
d_call: TRBD2; j_call: TRBJ2-7; v_call: TRBV13; cdr3_aa: CASSDLGGRAESSYEQYF
d_call: TRBD1; j_call: TRBJ2-7; v_call: TRBV4-2; cdr3_aa: CASSQVDRGEDYEQYF
d_call: NA; j_call: TRBJ1-5; v_call: TRBV19; cdr3_aa: CASSIGTVAAGQPQHF
d_call: NA; j_call: TRBJ2-1; v_call: TRBV5-4; cdr3_aa: CASRFDSYNEQFF
d_call: NA; j_call: TRBJ2-5; v_call: TRBV7-6; cdr3_aa: CASSLAPLLGGSGETQYF
d_call: NA; j_call: TRBJ2-7; v_call: TRBV20-1; cdr3_aa: CSASPDMLYEQYF
d_call: TRBD2; j_call: TRBJ2-7; v_call: TRBV29-1; cdr3_aa: CSFLTGTNPYEQYF
d_call: NA; j_call: TRBJ1-3; v_call: TRBV3-1; cdr3_aa: CASSRGQGRAGNTIYF
d_call: TRBD2; j_call: TRBJ2-1; v_call: TRBV18; cdr3_aa: CASSPGTTEQFF
d_call: NA; j_call: TRBJ2-3; v_call: TRBV6-2/TRBV6-3; cdr3_aa: CASSYPDTQYF
d_call: NA; j_call: TRBJ2-4; v_call: TRBV28; cdr3_aa: CASSLPVLAKNIQYF
d_call: NA; j_call: TRBJ2-3; v_call: TRBV6-5; cdr3_aa: CASSYSNGDTQYF
d_call: NA; j_call: TRBJ2-1; v_call: TRBV30; cdr3_aa: CAWSPNTLGYEQFF
d_call: NA; j_call: TRBJ2-1; v_call: TRBV7-3; cdr3_aa: CASSKFLSGIDHNEQFF
d_call: TRBD1; j_call: TRBJ1-1; v_call: TRBV20-1; cdr3_aa: CSASWTGGMNTEAFF
d_call: TRBD2; j_call: TRBJ2-1; v_call: TRBV18; cdr3_aa: CASSTFSSGSHNEQFF
d_call: NA; j_call: TRBJ1-2; v_call: TRBV7-9; cdr3_aa: CASILREGSYGYTF
d_call: NA; j_call: TRBJ2-7; v_call: TRBV27; cdr3_aa: CASSLSPPAGNEQYF
d_call: TRBD2; j_call: TRBJ2-3; v_call: TRBV4-3; cdr3_aa: CASSHMGGGADTQYF